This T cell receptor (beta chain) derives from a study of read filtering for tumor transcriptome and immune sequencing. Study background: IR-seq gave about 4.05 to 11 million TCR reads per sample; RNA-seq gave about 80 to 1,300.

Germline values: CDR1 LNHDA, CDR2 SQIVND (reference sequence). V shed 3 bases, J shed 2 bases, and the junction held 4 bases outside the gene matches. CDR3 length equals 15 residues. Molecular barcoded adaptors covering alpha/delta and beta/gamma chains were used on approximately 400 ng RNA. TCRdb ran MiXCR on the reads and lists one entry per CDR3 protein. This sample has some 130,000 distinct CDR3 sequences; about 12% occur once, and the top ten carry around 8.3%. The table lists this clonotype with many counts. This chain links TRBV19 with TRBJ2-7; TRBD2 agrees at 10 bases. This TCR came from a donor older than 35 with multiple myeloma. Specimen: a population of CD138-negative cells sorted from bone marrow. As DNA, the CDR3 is TGTGCCAGTAGTATTTCTAGCGGGAGCCCCTACGAGCAGTACTTC. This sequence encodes CASSISSGSPYEQYF.